This TCR beta chain was recorded in a study of blood T cell repertoires in COVID-19. Study as a whole: PBMCs, B-cell-depleted T cells, or T cells provided the cDNA or gDNA that made up the material.

Sequencing used immunoSEQ multiplex PCR; TCRdb keeps in-frame clones, though not all of them. Here the sample spans 190,000 or so clones, around 87% being singletons. With regard to this clone: Other DNA sequences from this sample encode an identical CDR3 as well.

V was shortened by 4 bases and J by 2 bases, with 8 bases between the two germline ends. The CDR3 is 13 residues long. The clonotype originates from a woman between 18 and 29 years old who had recovered from COVID-19. The rearrangement joins TRBV12-3 or TRBV12-4 to TRBJ1-1; D is undetermined. What was sequenced was peripheral blood. CDR3 protein: CASSWTGNTEAFF. DNA for the CDR3: TGTGCCAGCAGTTGGACGGGAAACACTGAAGCTTTCTTT.